Presented here are 30 T cell receptor beta chains from one specimen sequenced in a study of T cell changes during pregnancy in multiple sclerosis. Generated by immunoSEQ multiplex PCR, the TCRdb table keeps only in-frame clones and is missing some. The sample holds 100,000 to 130,000 clones, around 93% seen once. The sequenced sample was peripheral blood, obtained in the third trimester of pregnancy. Receptor source: a female donor in good health, enrolled as a control in a pregnancy study.

V gene TRBV27 combines with J gene TRBJ2-3; TRBD2 matches at 10 bases. Trimming at V came to 5 bases and at J to 4 bases, leaving 3 bases not matched to a gene. Germline values: CDR1 MNHEY, CDR2 SMNVEV (reference sequence). The CDR3 is 14 residues long. As DNA, the CDR3 is TGTGCCAGCAGTCCCGGACTAGCGGCAGATACGCAGTATTTT. Translated, it gives CASSPGLAADTQYF.

This chain uses TRBV9 with TRBJ1-3; 8 nucleotides match TRBD1. J was trimmed by 0 bases and V by 0 bases; bases with no gene match: 2. CDR1 SGDLS and CDR2 YYNGEE come from the germline V gene. CDR3 size: 16 residues. The CDR3 spells CASSVAGGFSGNTIYF. Here the CDR3 DNA reads TGTGCCAGCAGCGTAGCAGGGGGCTTCTCTGGAAACACCATATATTTT.

The V call is TRBV5-1, the J call TRBJ2-5, with D perhaps TRBD1 (5 bases). Trimming took 3 bases from V and 1 from J, leaving 10 bases between them. Germline V gives CDR1 SGHRS, CDR2 YFSETQ. The CDR3 has 14 residues. The CDR3 loop is CASSWSDSQETQYF. CDR3 in DNA: TGCGCCAGCAGCTGGTCCGACAGCCAAGAGACCCAGTACTTC.

The chain links TRBV4-3 to TRBJ1-3; D is ambiguous. The CDR3 length is 16 residues. Trimming took 0 bases from V and 3 from J, leaving 12 bases between them. Per germline, CDR1 LGHNA and CDR2 YSLEER. CDR3 bases: TGCGCCAGCAGCCAAGATGCCGGGGTCGGTGGAAACACCATATATTTT. Its protein is CASSQDAGVGGNTIYF.

The chain uses TRBV15 and TRBJ1-5, with unresolved D. The CDR3 contains 14 residues. Per the germline V gene, CDR1 is LNHNV and CDR2 is YYDKDF (reference sequence). The V and J ends lost 8 bases and 1 base respectively, with 12 bases between them. CDR3 DNA: TGTGCCACCGCCGACGGGGAGAGCAATCAGCCCCAGCATTTT. Translated: CATADGESNQPQHF.

This chain uses TRBV30 with TRBJ1-1; D gene ambiguous. The germline gives CDR1 GTSNPN, CDR2 SVGIG (reference sequence). V was clipped by 0 bases and J by 2 bases, with 7 bases between them. CDR3 length: 13 residues. The CDR3 spells CAWSVGINTEAFF. CDR3 coding DNA: TGTGCCTGGAGTGTTGGCATAAACACTGAAGCTTTCTTT.

The rearrangement links TRBV6-5 to TRBJ1-2; D possibly corresponds to TRBD1 (5 bases). V gave up 6 bases and J gave up 2 bases, with 16 bases separating them. The CDR3 spans 15 residues. Germline-derived CDR1 and CDR2 are MNHEY and SVGAGI. The CDR3 spells CASSPEQGYNYGYTF. As DNA, the CDR3 is TGTGCCAGCAGCCCCGAGCAGGGATACAACTATGGCTACACCTTC.

The chain has TRBV19 and TRBJ2-5; 8 bases map to TRBD1. V gave up 8 bases and J gave up 5 bases; unmatched junction bases: 13. In germline, CDR1 is LNHDA, CDR2 SQIVND (reference sequence). CDR3 length equals 15 residues. This chain's CDR3 is CASGLGTGEVETQYF. CDR3 nucleotide sequence: TGTGCCAGTGGACTCGGGACAGGCGAAGTGGAGACCCAGTACTTC.

The V gene is TRBV28, the J gene TRBJ2-7; perhaps TRBD2 as D (6 bases). The CDR3 runs 17 residues. Per germline, CDR1 MDHEN and CDR2 SYDVKM. V gave up 3 bases and J gave up 2 bases, with 20 bases separating them. The CDR3 is CASSFLMGSGRTYEQYF. CDR3 DNA sequence: TGTGCCAGCAGTTTCTTAATGGGGTCAGGGAGGACCTACGAGCAGTACTTC.

The CDR3 region has the DNA TGTGCCAGCAGCCTTGTTCGTCGCGCTGAAGCTTTCTTT. This translates into CASSLVRRAEAFF. This chain uses TRBV11-2 with TRBJ1-1, with D uncertain. CDR1 and CDR2 from the germline V gene are SGHAT and FQNNGV. This CDR3 has 13 amino acids. V shed 5 bases and J shed 6 bases, with 13 bases lying between them.

This CDR3 is CASSIGVSLLKTQYF. The CDR3 nucleotides are TGTGCCAGTAGTATAGGTGTCAGTTTGCTTAAGACCCAGTACTTC. V usage is TRBV19 and J usage is TRBJ2-5; D is unclear. The CDR3 consists of 15 residues. Trimming removed 1 base at V and 6 bases at J, with 15 bases between. Germline assignment: CDR1 LNHDA and CDR2 SQIVND (reference sequence).

V and J are TRBV5-8 and TRBJ1-2; 12 bases line up with TRBD1. V shed 3 bases, J shed 2 bases, and the junction held 5 bases outside the gene matches. CDR3 length: 16 residues. The germline V gene has CDR1 SGHTS and CDR2 YDEGEE. The CDR3 DNA sequence: TGTGCCAGCAGCTGGGCGGGGACAGGGGGCAACTATGGCTACACCTTC. Its translation: CASSWAGTGGNYGYTF.

The rearrangement joins TRBV7-2 to TRBJ1-6, with a weak D call TRBD1 (5 bases). The germline CDR1 and CDR2 sequences are SGHTA and FQGNSA. The V and J ends lost 2 bases and 9 bases respectively, with 11 bases between them. This CDR3 is 14 amino acids long. For the CDR3, the DNA is TGTGCCAGCAGCTTATTCAGGGAACCTTCACCCCTCCACTTT. Translated: CASSLFREPSPLHF.

This sequence joins TRBV15 and TRBJ2-7, with TRBD1 matching 8 bases. The CDR3 totals 15 residues. In germline, CDR1 is LNHNV, CDR2 YYDKDF (reference sequence). With 5 bases clipped from V and 3 bases from J, the junction kept 9 bases outside the gene matches. DNA for the CDR3: TGTGCCACCAGCTTACCGACCGACAGGGGCTACGAGCAGTACTTC. Its protein product is CATSLPTDRGYEQYF.

This chain links TRBV6-6 with TRBJ2-2; D call uncertain. CDR3 length: 16 residues. The germline V gene encodes CDR1 MNHNY and CDR2 SVGAGI (reference sequence). V gave up 3 bases and J gave up 0 bases, with 11 bases separating them. DNA for the CDR3: TGTGCCAGCAGTTATCCCCCCAGGACGAACACCGGGGAGCTGTTTTTT. Its translation is CASSYPPRTNTGELFF.

This chain connects TRBV13 to TRBJ2-2; tentative D call: TRBD2 (5 bases). CDR3 length: 13 amino acids. Trimming shortened V by 7 bases and J by 7 bases, and 13 bases separated the two germline ends. CDR1 and CDR2 from the germline V gene are PRHDT and FYEKMQ (reference sequence). The CDR3 spells CASNFRGIGELFF. The CDR3 DNA reads TGTGCCAGCAACTTTCGGGGAATCGGGGAGCTGTTTTTT.

This chain connects TRBV19 to TRBJ1-1, with TRBD1 matching 9 bases. CDR3 length equals 14 residues. The V segment lost 6 bases and the J segment 3 bases; nucleotides outside the gene matches: 5. The V gene's germline CDR1 is LNHDA and CDR2 SQIVND (reference sequence). CDR3 region: CASRNRDRDTEAFF. The DNA for the CDR3 is TGTGCCAGTAGAAACCGGGACAGGGACACTGAAGCTTTCTTT.

The J gene is TRBJ1-2, the V gene TRBV27; D perhaps matches TRBD1 (5 bases). This CDR3 comprises 16 residues. The V and J ends lost 4 bases and 5 bases respectively, with 20 bases between them. Looked up from germline, CDR1 is MNHEY and CDR2 is SMNVEV (reference sequence). CDR3 protein: CASSSPSTGDQYGYTF. The DNA of the CDR3 is TGTGCCAGCAGTTCCCCGTCCACGGGGGACCAATATGGCTACACCTTC.

CDR3 bases: TGTGCCTGGAACCCAGGACTCCCGGGGAGCACTGAAGCTTTCTTT. This codes for CAWNPGLPGSTEAFF. The chain has TRBV30 and TRBJ1-1; D remains ambiguous. Deletions cut 4 bases from V and 4 bases from J, with 19 bases between. CDR1 and CDR2 from the germline V gene are GTSNPN and SVGIG (reference sequence). This CDR3 contains 15 residues.

This chain connects TRBV11-3 to TRBJ1-1; 8 bases agree with TRBD1. The CDR3 is made up of 15 amino acids. Germline trimming cut 4 bases from V and 3 bases from J; bases unmatched to any gene: 7. Germline V gene data show CDR1 as SGHNT and CDR2 as YENEEA. This CDR3 reads CASSSPTGEYTEAFF. The CDR3 DNA reads TGTGCCAGCAGCTCCCCGACAGGGGAATACACTGAAGCTTTCTTT. Variable domain in full (rest from reference TRBV11-3 and TRBJ1-1): EAGVVQSPRYKIIEKKQPVAFWCNPISGHNTLYWYLQNLGQGPELLIRYENEEAVDDSQLPKDRFSAERLKGVDSTLKIQPAELGDSAVYLCASSSPTGEYTEAFFGQGTRLTVV.

This chain connects TRBV9 to TRBJ1-4; 7 bases line up with TRBD1. The CDR3 consists of 15 residues. From germline, CDR1 is SGDLS and CDR2 YYNGEE. The J segment lost 4 bases and the V segment lost 0 bases, leaving 3 bases of the junction unmatched. In nucleotides, the CDR3 is TGTGCCAGCAGCGTAGCCGGGACAGATAATGAAAAACTGTTTTTT. This codes for CASSVAGTDNEKLFF. The full variable domain, completed using reference TRBV9 and TRBJ1-4, is DSGVTQTPKHLITATGQRVTLRCSPRSGDLSVYWYQQSLDQGLQFLIQYYNGEERAKGNILERFSAQQFPDLHSELNLSSLELGDSALYFCASSVAGTDNEKLFFGSGTQLSVL.

The gene calls are TRBV7-3 and TRBJ2-7, with 7 bases aligning to TRBD1. Germline values: CDR1 SGHTA, CDR2 FQGTGA. V lost 5 bases and J lost 1; bases outside the gene matches: 2. The CDR3 has 13 amino acids. CDR3 sequence: CASSTTGSYEQYF. CDR3 coding DNA: TGTGCCAGCAGCACGACAGGGTCCTACGAGCAGTACTTC.

The chain uses TRBV9 and TRBJ1-6; TRBD1 aligns across 7 bases. This CDR3 comprises 16 residues. Germline values: CDR1 SGDLS, CDR2 YYNGEE. With 3 bases clipped from V and 0 bases from J, the junction kept 3 bases outside the gene matches. For the CDR3, the DNA is TGTGCCAGCAGCGAGGGACAGAGCTCCTATAATTCACCCCTCCACTTT. It is translated as CASSEGQSSYNSPLHF.

To note about this clone: The same CDR3 also results from other DNA sequences found in this sample. Here the CDR3 reads CASSVDSSYEQYF. CDR3 sequence (DNA): TGTGCCAGCAGCGTGGACAGCTCCTACGAGCAGTACTTC. The genes are TRBV9 and TRBJ2-7; D may be TRBD1 (6 bases). The germline V and J ends were trimmed by 2 bases and 0 bases, with 6 bases remaining between them. Germline V gene data show CDR1 as SGDLS and CDR2 as YYNGEE. The CDR3 spans 13 residues.

The chain links TRBV11-3 to TRBJ2-1, with D tentatively TRBD2 (6 bases). Germline V CDR1 and CDR2: SGHNT, YENEEA. The V end lost 3 bases, the J end lost 7 bases, and 13 bases lay between the germline ends. This CDR3 has 14 residues. CDR3 in amino acids: CASSLGGDLNEQFF. The CDR3 DNA reads TGTGCCAGCAGCTTGGGCGGGGACCTAAATGAGCAGTTCTTC.

Worth noting for this clone: Within the sample, other DNA sequences also encode this same CDR3. The chain couples TRBV19 to TRBJ2-7; D remains ambiguous. Germline V gene data show CDR1 as LNHDA and CDR2 as SQIVND (reference sequence). CDR3 length equals 14 residues. V was shortened by 0 bases and J by 3 bases, with 9 bases between the two germline ends. The CDR3 DNA sequence: TGTGCCAGTAGTATAGATCCCTCCAGCTACGAGCAGTACTTC. Translated: CASSIDPSSYEQYF.

In its sample, this clone was seen a few times. The chain combines TRBV7-9 with TRBJ1-6; D gene ambiguous. The germline V gene has CDR1 SEHNR and CDR2 FQNEAQ (reference sequence). CDR3 length: 12 amino acids. V was cut by 6 bases and J by 14 bases, with 14 bases left in between. The CDR3 loop reads CASRLQSGSLHF. In DNA, the CDR3 is TGTGCCAGCAGGTTACAGTCGGGTTCCCTCCACTTT.

This chain uses TRBV6-1 with TRBJ2-5, with 8 bases matching TRBD2. The CDR3 spans 16 residues. V lost 0 bases, J lost 5 bases, and 8 bases stayed unmatched. The germline gives CDR1 MNHNS, CDR2 SASEGT. CDR3 sequence: CASSEAMGSGGETQYF. The CDR3 bases are TGTGCCAGCAGTGAAGCCATGGGGAGCGGGGGTGAGACCCAGTACTTC.

The chain uses TRBV5-1 and TRBJ1-2; no clear D. The CDR3 covers 14 residues. The V end was cut by 0 bases, the J end by 4 bases, with 10 bases between. CDR1 is SGHRS and CDR2 is YFSETQ in the germline V gene. CDR3 bases: TGCGCCAGCAGCTTGGTACGGGGTTCCTATGGCTACACCTTC. Translated: CASSLVRGSYGYTF.

J is TRBJ1-1 and V is TRBV10-3, with TRBD1 identical over 9 bases. With V trimmed by 7 bases and J by 7 bases, 13 bases remained unmatched. Germline V gives CDR1 ENHRY, CDR2 SYGVKD. This CDR3 region has 15 residues. The DNA for the CDR3 is TGTGCCATCACCACAACCGGACAGGGGAAGGGTGAAGCTTTCTTT. Its translation is CAITTTGQGKGEAFF.